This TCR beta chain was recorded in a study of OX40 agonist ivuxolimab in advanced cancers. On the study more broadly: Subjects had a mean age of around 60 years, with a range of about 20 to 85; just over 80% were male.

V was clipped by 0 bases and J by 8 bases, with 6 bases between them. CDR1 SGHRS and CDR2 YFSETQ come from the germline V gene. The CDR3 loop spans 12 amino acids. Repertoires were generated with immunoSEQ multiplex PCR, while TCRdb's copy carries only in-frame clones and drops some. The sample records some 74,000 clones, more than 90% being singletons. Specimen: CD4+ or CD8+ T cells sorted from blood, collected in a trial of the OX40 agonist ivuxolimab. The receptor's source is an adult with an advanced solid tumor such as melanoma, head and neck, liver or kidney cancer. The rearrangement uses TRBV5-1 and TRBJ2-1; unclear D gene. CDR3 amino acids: CASSLAGDEQFF. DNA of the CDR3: TGCGCCAGCAGCTTGGCTGGCGATGAGCAGTTCTTC.